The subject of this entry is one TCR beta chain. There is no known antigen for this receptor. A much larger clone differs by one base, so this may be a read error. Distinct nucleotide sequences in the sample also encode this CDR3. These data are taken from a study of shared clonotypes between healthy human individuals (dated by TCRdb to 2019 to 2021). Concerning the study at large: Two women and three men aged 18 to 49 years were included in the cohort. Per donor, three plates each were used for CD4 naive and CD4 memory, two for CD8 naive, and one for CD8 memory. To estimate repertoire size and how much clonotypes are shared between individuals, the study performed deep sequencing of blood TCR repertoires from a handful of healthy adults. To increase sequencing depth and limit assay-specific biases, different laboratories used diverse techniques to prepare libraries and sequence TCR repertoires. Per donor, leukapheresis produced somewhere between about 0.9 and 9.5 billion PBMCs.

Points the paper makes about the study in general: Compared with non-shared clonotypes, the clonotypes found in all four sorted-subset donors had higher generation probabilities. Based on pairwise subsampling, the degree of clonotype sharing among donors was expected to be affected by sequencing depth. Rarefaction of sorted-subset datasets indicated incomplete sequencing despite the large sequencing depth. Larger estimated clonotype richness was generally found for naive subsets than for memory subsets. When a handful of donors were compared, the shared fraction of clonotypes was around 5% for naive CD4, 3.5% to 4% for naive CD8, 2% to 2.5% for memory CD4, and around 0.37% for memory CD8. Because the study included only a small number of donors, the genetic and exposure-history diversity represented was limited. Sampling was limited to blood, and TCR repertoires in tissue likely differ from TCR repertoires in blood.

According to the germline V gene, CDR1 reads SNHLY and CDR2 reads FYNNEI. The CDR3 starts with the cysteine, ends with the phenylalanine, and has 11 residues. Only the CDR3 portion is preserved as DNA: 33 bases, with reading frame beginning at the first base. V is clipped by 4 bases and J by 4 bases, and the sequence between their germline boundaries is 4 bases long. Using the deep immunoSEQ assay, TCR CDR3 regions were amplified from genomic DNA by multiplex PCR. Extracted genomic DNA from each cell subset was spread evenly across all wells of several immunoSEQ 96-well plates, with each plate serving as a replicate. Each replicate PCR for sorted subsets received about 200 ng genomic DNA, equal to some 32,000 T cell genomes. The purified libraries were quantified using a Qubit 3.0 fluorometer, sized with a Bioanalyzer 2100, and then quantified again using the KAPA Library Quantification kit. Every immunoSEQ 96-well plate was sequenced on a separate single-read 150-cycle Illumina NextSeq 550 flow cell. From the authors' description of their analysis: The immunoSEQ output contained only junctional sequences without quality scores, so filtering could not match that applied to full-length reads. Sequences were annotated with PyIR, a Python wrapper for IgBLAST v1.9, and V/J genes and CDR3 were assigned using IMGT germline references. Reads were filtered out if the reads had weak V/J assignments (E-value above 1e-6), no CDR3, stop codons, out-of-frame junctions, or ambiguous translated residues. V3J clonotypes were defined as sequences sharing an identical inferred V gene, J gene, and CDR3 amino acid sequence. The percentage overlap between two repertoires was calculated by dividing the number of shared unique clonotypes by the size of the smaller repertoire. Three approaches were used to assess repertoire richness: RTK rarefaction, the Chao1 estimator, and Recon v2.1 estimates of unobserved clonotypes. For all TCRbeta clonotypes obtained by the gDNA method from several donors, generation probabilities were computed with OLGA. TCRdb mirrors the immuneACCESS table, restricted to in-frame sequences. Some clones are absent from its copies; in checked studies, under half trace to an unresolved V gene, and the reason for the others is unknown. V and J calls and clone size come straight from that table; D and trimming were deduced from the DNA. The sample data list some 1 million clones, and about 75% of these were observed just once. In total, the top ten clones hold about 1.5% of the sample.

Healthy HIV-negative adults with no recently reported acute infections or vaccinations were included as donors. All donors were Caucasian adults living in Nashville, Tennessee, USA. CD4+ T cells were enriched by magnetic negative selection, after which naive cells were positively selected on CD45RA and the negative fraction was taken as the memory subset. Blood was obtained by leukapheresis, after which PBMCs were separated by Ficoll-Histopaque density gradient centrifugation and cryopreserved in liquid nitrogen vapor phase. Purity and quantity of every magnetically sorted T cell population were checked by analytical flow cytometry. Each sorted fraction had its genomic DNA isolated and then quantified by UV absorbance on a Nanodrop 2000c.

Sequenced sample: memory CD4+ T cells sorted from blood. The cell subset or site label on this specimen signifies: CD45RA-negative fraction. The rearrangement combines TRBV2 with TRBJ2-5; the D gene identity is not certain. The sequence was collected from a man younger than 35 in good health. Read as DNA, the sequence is TGTGCCAGCAGTGGGGGAGAGACCCAGTACTTC. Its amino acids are CASSGGETQYF.